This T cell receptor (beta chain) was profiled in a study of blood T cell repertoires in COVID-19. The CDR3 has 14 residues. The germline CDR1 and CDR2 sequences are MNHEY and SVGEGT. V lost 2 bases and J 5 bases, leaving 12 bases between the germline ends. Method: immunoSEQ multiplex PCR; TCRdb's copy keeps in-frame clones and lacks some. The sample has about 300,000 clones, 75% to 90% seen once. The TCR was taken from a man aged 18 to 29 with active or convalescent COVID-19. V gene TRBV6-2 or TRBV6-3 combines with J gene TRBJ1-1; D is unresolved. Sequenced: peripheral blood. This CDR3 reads CASSYPRSSTEAFF. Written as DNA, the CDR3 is TGTGCCAGCAGTTACCCGCGGAGTTCGACTGAAGCTTTCTTT.